The following is a TCR beta chain sequence with its context. This CDR3 is built from 15 residues. V lost 5 bases, J lost 0 bases, and 6 bases stayed unmatched. CDR1 SGHTS and CDR2 YDEGEE come from the germline V gene. Only in-frame clones appear in the TCRdb table, and some are missing; sequencing was by immunoSEQ multiplex PCR. The table has approximately 250,000 clones, roughly 88% seen once; the top ten hold 0.95% to 1.5%. The sample is drawn from a study of blood T cell repertoires in COVID-19. The chain joins TRBV5-8 to TRBJ2-5, with 8 bases that match TRBD1. The specimen was PBMCs or T cells enriched from blood (not recorded which). The receptor comes from a woman in her thirties or forties with acute COVID-19. In nucleotides, the CDR3 is TGTGCCAGCAGGAGACAGGGGATTTACCAAGAGACCCAGTACTTC. It yields the protein CASRRQGIYQETQYF.